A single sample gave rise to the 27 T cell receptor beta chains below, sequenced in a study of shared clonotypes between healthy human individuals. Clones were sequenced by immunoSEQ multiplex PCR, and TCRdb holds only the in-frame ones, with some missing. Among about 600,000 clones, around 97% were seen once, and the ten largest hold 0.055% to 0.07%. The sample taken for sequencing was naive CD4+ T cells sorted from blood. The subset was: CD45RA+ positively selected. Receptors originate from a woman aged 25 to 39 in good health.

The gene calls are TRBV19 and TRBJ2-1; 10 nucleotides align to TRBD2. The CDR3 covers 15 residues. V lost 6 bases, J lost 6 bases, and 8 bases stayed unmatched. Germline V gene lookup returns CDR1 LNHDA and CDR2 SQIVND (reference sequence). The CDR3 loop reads CASSTGTSAFNEQFF. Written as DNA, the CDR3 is TGTGCCAGTAGCACCGGGACTAGCGCTTTCAATGAGCAGTTCTTC.

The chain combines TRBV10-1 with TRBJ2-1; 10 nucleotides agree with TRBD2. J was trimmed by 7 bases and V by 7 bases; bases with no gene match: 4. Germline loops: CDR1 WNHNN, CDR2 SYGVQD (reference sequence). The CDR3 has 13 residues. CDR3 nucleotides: TGCGCCAGCAAGGCTAGCGGGAGAAATGAGCAGTTCTTC. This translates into CASKASGRNEQFF.

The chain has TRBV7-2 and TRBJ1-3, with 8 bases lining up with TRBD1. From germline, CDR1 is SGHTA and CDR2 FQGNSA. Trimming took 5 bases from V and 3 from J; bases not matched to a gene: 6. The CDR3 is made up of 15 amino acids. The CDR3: CASSHRQGYGNTIYF. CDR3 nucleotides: TGTGCCAGCAGCCACCGACAGGGGTATGGAAACACCATATATTTT. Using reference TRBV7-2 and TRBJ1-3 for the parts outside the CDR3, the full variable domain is GAGVSQSPSNKVTEKGKDVELRCDPISGHTALYWYRQSLGQGLEFLIYFQGNSAPDKSGLPSDRFSAERTGGSVSTLTIQRTQQEDSAVYLCASSHRQGYGNTIYFGEGSWLTVV.

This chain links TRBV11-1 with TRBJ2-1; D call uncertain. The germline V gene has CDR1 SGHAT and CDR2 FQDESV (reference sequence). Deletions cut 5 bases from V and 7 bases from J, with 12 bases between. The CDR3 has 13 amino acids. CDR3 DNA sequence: TGTGCCAGCAGCCCCGGCACGGTTAATGAGCAGTTCTTC. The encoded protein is CASSPGTVNEQFF.

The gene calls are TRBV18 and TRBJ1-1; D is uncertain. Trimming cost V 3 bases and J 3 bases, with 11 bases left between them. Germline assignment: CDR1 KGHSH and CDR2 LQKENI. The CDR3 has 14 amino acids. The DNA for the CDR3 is TGTGCCAGCTCACCCTTTTTGGGAGACACTGAAGCTTTCTTT. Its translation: CASSPFLGDTEAFF.

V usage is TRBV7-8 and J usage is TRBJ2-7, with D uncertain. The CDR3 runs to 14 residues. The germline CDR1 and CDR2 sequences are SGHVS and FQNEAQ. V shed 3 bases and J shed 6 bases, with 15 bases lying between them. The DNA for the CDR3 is TGTGCCAGCAGCTTGGAAAGGTTAGTCGCCGAGCAGTACTTC. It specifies CASSLERLVAEQYF.

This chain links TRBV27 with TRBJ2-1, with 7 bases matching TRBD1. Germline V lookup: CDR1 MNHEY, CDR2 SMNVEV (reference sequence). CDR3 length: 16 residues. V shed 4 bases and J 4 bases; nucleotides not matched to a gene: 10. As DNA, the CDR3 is TGTGCCAGCAGTTGGGACAGAGGGATCATATACAATGAGCAGTTCTTC. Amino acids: CASSWDRGIIYNEQFF.

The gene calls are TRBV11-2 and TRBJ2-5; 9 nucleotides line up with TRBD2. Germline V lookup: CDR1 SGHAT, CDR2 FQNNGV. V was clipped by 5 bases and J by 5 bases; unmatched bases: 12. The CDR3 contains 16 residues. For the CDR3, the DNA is TGTGCCAGCAGCCCCCGTTCGAGCGGGGGGCCGGAGACCCAGTACTTC. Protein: CASSPRSSGGPETQYF.

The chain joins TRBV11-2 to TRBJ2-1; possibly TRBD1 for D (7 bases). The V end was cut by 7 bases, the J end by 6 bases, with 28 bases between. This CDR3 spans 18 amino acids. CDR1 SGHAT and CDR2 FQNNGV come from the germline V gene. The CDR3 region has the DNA TGTGCCAGCACCCCAGGGGGGTACAGGGATCGCAGCATCAATGAGCAGTTCTTC. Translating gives CASTPGGYRDRSINEQFF.

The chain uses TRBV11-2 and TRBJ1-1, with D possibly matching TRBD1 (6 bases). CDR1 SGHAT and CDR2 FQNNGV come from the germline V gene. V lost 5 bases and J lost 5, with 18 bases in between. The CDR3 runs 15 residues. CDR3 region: CASSRLVGGTTEAFF. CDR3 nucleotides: TGTGCCAGCAGCCGGCTGGTGGGGGGGACAACTGAAGCTTTCTTT.

CDR3: CASNPGLAGGGETQYF. Here the CDR3 DNA reads TGTGCCAGCAACCCCGGACTAGCGGGAGGGGGGGAGACCCAGTACTTC. The chain couples TRBV7-2 to TRBJ2-5; 15 bases fit TRBD2. Trimming took 7 bases from V and 5 from J; bases not matched to a gene: 8. The CDR3 is 16 amino acids. In germline, CDR1 is SGHTA, CDR2 FQGNSA.

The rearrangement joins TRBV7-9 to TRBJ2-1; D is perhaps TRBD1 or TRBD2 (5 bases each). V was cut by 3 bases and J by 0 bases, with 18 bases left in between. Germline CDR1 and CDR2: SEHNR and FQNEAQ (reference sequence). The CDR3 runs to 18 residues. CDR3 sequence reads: CASSLALLVDSSYNEQFF. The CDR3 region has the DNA TGTGCCAGCAGCTTGGCGTTACTAGTTGACAGCTCCTACAATGAGCAGTTCTTC. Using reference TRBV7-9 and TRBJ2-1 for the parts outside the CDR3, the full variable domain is DTGVSQNPRHKITKRGQNVTFRCDPISEHNRLYWYRQTLGQGPEFLTYFQNEAQLEKSRLLSDRFSAERPKGSFSTLEIQRTEQGDSAMYLCASSLALLVDSSYNEQFFGPGTRLTVL.

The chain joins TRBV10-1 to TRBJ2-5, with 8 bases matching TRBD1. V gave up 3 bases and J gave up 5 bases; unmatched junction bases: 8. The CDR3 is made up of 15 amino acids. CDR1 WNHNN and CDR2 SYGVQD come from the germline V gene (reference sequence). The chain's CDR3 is CASSDTTTGAETQYF. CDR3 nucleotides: TGCGCCAGCAGTGATACGACGACAGGGGCCGAGACCCAGTACTTC.

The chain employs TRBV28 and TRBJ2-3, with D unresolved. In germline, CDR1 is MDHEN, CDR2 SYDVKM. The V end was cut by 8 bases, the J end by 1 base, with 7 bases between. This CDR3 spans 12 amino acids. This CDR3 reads CASGPRTDTQYF. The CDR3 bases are TGTGCCAGCGGACCTCGCACAGATACGCAGTATTTT.

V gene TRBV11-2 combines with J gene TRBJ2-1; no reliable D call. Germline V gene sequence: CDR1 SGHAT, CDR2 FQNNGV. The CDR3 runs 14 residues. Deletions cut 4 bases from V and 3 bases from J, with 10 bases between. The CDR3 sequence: CASSSLRSYNEQFF. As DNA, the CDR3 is TGTGCCAGCAGCTCACTGAGGAGCTACAATGAGCAGTTCTTC.

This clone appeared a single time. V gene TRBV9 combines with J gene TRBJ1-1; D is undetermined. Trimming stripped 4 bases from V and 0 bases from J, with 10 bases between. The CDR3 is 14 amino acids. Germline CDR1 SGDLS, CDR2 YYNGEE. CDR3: CASSRGRLNTEAFF. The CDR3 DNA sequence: TGTGCCAGCAGCCGTGGACGGTTGAACACTGAAGCTTTCTTT.

Written as DNA, the CDR3 is TGTGCCAGTAGGACCGAGACTGGAAGAGGCAATCAGCCCCAGCATTTT. Its protein product is CASRTETGRGNQPQHF. This chain uses TRBV19 with TRBJ1-5; D is ambiguous. Trimming removed 6 bases from V and 2 bases from J, with 17 bases in between. This CDR3 contains 16 residues. Germline V gene sequence: CDR1 LNHDA, CDR2 SQIVND (reference sequence).

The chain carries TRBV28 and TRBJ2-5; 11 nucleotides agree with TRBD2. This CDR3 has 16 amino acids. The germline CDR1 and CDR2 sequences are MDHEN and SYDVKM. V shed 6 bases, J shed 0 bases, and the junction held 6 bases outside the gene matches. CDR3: CASRASGRSHQETQYF. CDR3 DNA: TGTGCCAGCAGGGCTAGCGGGAGGTCACACCAAGAGACCCAGTACTTC.

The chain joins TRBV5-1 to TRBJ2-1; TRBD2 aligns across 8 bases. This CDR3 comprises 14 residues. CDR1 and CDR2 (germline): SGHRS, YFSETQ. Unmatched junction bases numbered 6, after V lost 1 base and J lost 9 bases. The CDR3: CASSLTGGFGEQFF. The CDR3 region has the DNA TGCGCCAGCAGCTTGACGGGAGGGTTTGGTGAGCAGTTCTTC.

The CDR3 spells CASSTTGTGSEQYF. CDR3 nucleotides: TGCGCCAGCAGCACGACCGGGACAGGGTCTGAGCAGTACTTC. V and J are TRBV5-1 and TRBJ2-7; 9 bases match TRBD1. J was trimmed by 7 bases and V by 4 bases; bases with no gene match: 9. Germline lookup yields CDR1 SGHRS and CDR2 YFSETQ. The CDR3 extends over 14 amino acids.

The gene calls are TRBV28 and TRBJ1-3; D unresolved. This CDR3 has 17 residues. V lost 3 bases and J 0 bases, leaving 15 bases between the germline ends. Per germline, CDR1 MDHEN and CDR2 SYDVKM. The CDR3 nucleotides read TGTGCCAGCAGTTTTACCCCCCAGTCAACCTCTGGAAACACCATATATTTT. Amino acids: CASSFTPQSTSGNTIYF.

The CDR3 sequence is CASSFRDDEQYF. The CDR3, as DNA: TGCGCCAGCAGCTTCCGGGACGACGAGCAGTACTTC. The V gene is TRBV5-1, the J gene TRBJ2-7; D is tentatively TRBD1 or TRBD2 (5 bases each). The CDR3 has 12 amino acids. The germline V gene encodes CDR1 SGHRS and CDR2 YFSETQ. Trimming took 2 bases from V and 5 from J, leaving 8 bases between them.

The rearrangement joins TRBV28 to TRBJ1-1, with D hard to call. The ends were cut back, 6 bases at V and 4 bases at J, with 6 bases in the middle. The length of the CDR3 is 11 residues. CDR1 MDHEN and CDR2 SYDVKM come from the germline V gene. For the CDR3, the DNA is TGTGCCAGCAGGAGTTTCACTGAAGCTTTCTTT. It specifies CASRSFTEAFF.

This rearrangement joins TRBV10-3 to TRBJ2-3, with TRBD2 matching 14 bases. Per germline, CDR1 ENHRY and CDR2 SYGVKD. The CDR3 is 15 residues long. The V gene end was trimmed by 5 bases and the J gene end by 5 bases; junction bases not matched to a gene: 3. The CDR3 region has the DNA TGTGCCATCAGTCAGACTAGCGGGAGGGAAGATACGCAGTATTTT. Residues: CAISQTSGREDTQYF.

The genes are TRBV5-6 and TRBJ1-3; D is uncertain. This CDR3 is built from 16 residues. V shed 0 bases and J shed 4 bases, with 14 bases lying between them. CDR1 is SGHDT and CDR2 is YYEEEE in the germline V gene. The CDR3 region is CASSLGIGSAGNTIYF. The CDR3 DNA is TGTGCCAGCAGCTTGGGTATCGGCTCCGCGGGAAACACCATATATTTT.

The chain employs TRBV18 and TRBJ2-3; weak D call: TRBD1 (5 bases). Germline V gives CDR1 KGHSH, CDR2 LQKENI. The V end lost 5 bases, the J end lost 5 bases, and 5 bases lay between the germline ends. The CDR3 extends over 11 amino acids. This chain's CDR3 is CASSDRDTQYF. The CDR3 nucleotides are TGTGCCAGCTCAGACAGAGATACGCAGTATTTT. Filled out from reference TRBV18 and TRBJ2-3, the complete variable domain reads NAGVMQNPRHLVRRRGQEARLRCSPMKGHSHVYWYRQLPEEGLKFMVYLQKENIIDESGMPKERFSAEFPKEGPSILRIQQVVRGDSAAYFCASSDRDTQYFGPGTRLTVL.

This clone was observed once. In DNA, the CDR3 is TGTGCCAGCAGTGGAGCGCAAATCAGCTCCTACGAGCAGTACTTC. It specifies CASSGAQISSYEQYF. This rearrangement joins TRBV28 to TRBJ2-5, with D unresolved. The J call is doubtful: the DNA matches TRBJ2-7 better. The CDR3 is 15 amino acids. Germline V lookup: CDR1 MDHEN, CDR2 SYDVKM.